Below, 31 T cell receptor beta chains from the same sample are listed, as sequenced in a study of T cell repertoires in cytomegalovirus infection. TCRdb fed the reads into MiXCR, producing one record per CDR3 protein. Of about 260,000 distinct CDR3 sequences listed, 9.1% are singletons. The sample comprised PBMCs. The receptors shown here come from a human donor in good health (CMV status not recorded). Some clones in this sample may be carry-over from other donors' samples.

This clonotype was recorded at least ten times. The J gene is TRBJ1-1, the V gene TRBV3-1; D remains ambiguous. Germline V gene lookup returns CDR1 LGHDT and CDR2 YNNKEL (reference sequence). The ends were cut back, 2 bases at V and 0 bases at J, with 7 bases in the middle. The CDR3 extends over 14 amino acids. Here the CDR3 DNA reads TGTGCCAGCAGCCAAATGCACATGAACACTGAAGCTTTCTTT. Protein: CASSQMHMNTEAFF.

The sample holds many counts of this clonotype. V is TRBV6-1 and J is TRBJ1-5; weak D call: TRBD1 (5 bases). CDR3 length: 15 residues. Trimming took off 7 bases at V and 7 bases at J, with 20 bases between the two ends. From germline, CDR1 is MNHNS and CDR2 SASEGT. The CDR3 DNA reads TGTGCCAGCACCCCAACGTGGGGGGATAACCAGCCCCAGCATTTT. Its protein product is CASTPTWGDNQPQHF.

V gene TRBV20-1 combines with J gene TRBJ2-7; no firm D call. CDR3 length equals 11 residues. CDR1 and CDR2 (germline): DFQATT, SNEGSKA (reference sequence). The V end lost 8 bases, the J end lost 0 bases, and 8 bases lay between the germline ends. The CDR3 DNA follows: TGCAGTCACAGAAGCTCCTACGAGCAGTACTTC. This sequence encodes CSHRSSYEQYF.

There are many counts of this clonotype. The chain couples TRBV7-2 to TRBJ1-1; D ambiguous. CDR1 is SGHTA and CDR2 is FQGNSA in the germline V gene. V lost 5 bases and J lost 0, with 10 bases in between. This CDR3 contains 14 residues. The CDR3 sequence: CASSPERLNTEAFF. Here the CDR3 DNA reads TGTGCCAGCAGCCCAGAGCGTTTGAACACTGAAGCTTTCTTT.

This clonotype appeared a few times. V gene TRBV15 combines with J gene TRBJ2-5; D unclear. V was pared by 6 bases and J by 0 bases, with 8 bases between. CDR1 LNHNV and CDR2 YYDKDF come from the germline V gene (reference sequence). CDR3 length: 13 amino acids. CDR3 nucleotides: TGTGCCACCAGTTCGTCGTACCAAGAGACCCAGTACTTC. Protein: CATSSSYQETQYF.

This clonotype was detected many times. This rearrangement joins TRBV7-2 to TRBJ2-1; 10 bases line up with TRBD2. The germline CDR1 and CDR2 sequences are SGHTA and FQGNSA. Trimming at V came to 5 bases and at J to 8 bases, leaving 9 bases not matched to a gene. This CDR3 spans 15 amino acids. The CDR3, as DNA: TGTGCCAGCAGCGGTCTAGCGGGAGTTATCGATGAGCAGTTCTTC. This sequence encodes CASSGLAGVIDEQFF.

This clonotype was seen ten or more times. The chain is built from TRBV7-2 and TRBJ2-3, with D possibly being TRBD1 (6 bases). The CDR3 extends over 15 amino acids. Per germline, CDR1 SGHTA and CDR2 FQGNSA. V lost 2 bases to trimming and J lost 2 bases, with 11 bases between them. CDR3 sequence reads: CASSLSGHNTDTQYF. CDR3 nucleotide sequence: TGTGCCAGCAGCTTATCGGGACACAACACAGATACGCAGTATTTT.

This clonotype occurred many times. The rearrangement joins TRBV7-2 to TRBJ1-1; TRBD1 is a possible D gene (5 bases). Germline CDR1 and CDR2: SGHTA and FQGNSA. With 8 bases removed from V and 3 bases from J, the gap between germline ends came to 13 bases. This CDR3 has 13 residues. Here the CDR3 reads CASGWGTYTEAFF. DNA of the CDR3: TGTGCCAGCGGCTGGGGGACCTACACTGAAGCTTTCTTT.

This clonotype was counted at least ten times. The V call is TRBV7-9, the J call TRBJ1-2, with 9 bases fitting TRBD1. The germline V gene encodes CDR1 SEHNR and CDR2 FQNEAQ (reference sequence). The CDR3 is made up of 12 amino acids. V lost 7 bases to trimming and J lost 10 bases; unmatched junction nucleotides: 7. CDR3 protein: CASMPTQGAYTF. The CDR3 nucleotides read TGTGCCAGCATGCCTACACAGGGGGCCTACACCTTC.

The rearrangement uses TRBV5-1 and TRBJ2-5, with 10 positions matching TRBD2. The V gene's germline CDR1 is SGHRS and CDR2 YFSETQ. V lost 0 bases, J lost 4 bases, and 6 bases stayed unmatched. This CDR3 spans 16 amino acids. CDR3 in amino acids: CASSLGSAGGRETQYF. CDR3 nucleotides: TGCGCCAGCAGCTTGGGGTCAGCGGGGGGGCGAGAGACCCAGTACTTC. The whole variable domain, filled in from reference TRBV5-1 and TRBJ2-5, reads KAGVTQTPRYLIKTRGQQVTLSCSPISGHRSVSWYQQTPGQGLQFLFEYFSETQRNKGNFPGRFSGRQFSNSRSEMNVSTLELGDSALYLCASSLGSAGGRETQYFGPGTRLLVL.

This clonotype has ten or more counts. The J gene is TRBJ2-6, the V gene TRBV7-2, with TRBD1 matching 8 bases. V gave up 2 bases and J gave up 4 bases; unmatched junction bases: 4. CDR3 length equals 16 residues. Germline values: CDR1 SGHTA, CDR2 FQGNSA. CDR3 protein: CASSLQGAPGANVLTF. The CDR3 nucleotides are TGTGCCAGCAGCTTACAGGGGGCTCCGGGGGCCAACGTCCTGACTTTC.

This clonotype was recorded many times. Written as DNA, the CDR3 is TGTGCCAGCAGCTCTGCCCGGAGCACCGGGGAGCTGTTTTTT. Its protein product is CASSSARSTGELFF. The gene calls are TRBV7-2 and TRBJ2-2; D call uncertain. Germline loops: CDR1 SGHTA, CDR2 FQGNSA. Trimming shortened V by 4 bases and J by 4 bases, and 10 bases separated the two germline ends. The CDR3 extends over 14 amino acids.

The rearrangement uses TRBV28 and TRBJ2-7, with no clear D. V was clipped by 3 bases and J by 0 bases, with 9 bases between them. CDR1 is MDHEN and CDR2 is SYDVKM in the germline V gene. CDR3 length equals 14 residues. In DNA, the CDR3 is TGTGCCAGCAGTTTGGGTCGAAGCTCCTACGAGCAGTACTTC. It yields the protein CASSLGRSSYEQYF.

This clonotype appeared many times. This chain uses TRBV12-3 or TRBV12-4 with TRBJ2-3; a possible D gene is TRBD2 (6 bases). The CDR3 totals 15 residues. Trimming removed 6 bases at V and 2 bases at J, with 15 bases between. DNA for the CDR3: TGTGCCAGCAGCCCCTCCAGCGGGCACACAGATACGCAGTATTTT. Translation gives CASSPSSGHTDTQYF.

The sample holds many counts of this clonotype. The CDR3 DNA sequence: TGTGCCAGCAGCTTTAGGGGGTTTGACACTGAAGCTTTCTTT. Its protein is CASSFRGFDTEAFF. V and J are TRBV11-2 and TRBJ1-1, with D maybe TRBD1 (6 bases). With 3 bases removed from V and 3 bases from J, the gap between germline ends came to 11 bases. Looked up from germline, CDR1 is SGHAT and CDR2 is FQNNGV. The CDR3 is made up of 14 amino acids.

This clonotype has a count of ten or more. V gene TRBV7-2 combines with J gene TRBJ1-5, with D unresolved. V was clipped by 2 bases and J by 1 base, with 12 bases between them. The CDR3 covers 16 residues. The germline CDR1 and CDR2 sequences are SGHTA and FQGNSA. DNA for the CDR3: TGTGCCAGCAGCTTATCTCAGCCGGGCAGCAATCAGCCCCAGCATTTT. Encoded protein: CASSLSQPGSNQPQHF.

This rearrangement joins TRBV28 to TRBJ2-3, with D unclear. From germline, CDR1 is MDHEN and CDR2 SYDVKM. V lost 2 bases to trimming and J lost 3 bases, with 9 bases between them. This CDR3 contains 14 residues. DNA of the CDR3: TGTGCCAGCAGTTTAATTCGGGTTACAGATACGCAGTATTTT. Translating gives CASSLIRVTDTQYF.

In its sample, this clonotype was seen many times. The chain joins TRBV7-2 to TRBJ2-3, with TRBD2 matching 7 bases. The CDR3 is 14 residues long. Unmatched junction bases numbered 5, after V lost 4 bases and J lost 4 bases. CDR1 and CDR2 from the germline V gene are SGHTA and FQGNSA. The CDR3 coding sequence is TGTGCCAGCAGCTCGGGCGGGGGACCAGATACGCAGTATTTT. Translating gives CASSSGGGPDTQYF.

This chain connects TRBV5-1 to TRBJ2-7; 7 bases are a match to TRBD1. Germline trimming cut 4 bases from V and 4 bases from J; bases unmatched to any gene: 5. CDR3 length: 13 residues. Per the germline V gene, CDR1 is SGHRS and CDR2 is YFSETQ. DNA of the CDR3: TGCGCCAGCAGCCTGGGACAGAAATACGAGCAGTACTTC. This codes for CASSLGQKYEQYF.

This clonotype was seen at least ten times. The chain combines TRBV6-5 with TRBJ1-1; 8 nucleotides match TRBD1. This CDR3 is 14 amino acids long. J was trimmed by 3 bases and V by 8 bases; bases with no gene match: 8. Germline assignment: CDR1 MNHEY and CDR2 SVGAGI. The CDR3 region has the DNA TGTGCCAGCGGCCGCACAGGGGGGGACACTGAAGCTTTCTTT. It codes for CASGRTGGDTEAFF.

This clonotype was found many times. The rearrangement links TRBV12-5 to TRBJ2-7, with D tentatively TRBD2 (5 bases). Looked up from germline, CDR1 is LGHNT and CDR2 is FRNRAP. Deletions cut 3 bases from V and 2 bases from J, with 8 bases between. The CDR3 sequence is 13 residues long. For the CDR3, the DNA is TGTGCTAGTGGTTTTCCCGGGACCTACGAGCAGTACTTC. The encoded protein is CASGFPGTYEQYF.

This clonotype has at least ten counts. CDR3 sequence: CASSLRENYGYTF. For the CDR3, the DNA is TGTGCCAGCAGTTTGAGGGAAAACTATGGCTACACCTTC. This rearrangement joins TRBV12-3 or TRBV12-4 to TRBJ1-2; D uncertain. Trimming left V 3 bases short and J 2 bases short, with 7 bases between. The CDR3 extends over 13 amino acids.

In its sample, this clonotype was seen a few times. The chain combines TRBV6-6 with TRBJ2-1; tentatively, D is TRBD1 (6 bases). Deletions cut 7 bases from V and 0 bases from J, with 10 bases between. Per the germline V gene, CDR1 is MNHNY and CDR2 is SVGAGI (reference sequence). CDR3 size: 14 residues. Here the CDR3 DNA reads TGTGCCAGCACAGAAGGGGGCTCCTACAATGAGCAGTTCTTC. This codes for CASTEGGSYNEQFF.

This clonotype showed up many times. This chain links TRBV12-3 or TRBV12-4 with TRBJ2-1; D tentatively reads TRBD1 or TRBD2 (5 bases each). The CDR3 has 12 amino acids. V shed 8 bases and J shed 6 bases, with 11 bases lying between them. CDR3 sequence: CASRGPFNEQFF. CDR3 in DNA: TGTGCCAGCCGGGGCCCGTTCAATGAGCAGTTCTTC.

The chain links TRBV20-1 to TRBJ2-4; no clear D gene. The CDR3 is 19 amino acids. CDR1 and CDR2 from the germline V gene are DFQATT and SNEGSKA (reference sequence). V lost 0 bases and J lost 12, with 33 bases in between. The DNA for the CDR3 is TGCAGTGCTAGAGATAAGAAGGCAGACGTATGGGCCTACAACATTGCTCAGTACTTC. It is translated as CSARDKKADVWAYNIAQYF.

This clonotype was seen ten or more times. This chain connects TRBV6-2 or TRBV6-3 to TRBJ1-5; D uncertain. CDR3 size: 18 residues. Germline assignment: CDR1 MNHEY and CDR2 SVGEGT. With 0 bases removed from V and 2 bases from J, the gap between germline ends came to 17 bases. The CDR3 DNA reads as TGTGCCAGCAGTTACTCGCGAGGACGACGGAATGGCAATCAGCCCCAGCATTTT. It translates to CASSYSRGRRNGNQPQHF.

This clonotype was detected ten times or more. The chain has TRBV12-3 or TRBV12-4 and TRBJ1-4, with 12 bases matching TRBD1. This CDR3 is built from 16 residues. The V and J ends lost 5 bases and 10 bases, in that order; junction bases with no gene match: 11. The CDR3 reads CASSPGTGGRAGKLFF. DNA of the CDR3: TGTGCCAGCAGTCCCGGGACAGGGGGCCGCGCGGGAAAACTGTTTTTT.

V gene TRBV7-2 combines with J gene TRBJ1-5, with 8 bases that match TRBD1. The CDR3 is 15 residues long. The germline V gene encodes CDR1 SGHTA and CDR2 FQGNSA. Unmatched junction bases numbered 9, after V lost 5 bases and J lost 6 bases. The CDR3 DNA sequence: TGTGCCAGCAGCCCGACAGGGGCGCGGGGTCAGCCCCAGCATTTT. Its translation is CASSPTGARGQPQHF.

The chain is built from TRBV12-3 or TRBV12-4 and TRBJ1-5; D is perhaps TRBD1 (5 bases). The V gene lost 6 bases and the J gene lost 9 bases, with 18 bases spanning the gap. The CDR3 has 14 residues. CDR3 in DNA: TGTGCCAGCAGACCCCAGGGTATTGCAACGCCCCAGCATTTT. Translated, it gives CASRPQGIATPQHF.

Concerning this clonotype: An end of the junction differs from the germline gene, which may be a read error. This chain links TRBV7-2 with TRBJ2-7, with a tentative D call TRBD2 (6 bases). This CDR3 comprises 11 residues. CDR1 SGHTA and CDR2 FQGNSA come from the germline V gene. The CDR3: CASSLLREKFF. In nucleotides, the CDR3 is TGTGCCAGCAGCTTATTACGGGAGAAGTTCTTC.

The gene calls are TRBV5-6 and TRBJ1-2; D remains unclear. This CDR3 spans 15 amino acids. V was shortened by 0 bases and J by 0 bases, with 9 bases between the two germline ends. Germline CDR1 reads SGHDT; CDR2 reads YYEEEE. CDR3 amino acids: CASSLVRGANYGYTF. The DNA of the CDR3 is TGTGCCAGCAGCTTGGTCCGGGGAGCTAACTATGGCTACACCTTC.